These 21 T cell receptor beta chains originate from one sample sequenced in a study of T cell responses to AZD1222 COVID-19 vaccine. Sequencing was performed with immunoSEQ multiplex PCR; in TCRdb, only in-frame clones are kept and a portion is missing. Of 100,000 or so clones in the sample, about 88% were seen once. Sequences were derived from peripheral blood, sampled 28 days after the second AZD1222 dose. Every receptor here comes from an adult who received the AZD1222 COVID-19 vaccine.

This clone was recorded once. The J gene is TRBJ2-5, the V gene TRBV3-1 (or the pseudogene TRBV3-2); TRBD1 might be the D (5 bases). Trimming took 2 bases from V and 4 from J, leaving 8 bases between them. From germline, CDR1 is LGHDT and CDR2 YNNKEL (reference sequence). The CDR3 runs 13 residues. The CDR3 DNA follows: TGTGCCAGCAGCCAAAGGACAATAGAGACCCAGTACTTC. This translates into CASSQRTIETQYF.

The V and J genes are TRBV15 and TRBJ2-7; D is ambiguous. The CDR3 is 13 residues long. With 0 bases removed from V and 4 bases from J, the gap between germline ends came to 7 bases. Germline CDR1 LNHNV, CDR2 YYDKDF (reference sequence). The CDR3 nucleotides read TGTGCCACCAGCAGAGATCCCTCTTACGAGCAGTACTTC. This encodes CATSRDPSYEQYF. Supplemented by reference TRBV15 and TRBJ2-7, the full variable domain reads DAMVIQNPRYQVTQFGKPVTLSCSQTLNHNVMYWYQQKSSQAPKLLFHYYDKDFNNEADTPDNFQSRRPNTSFCFLDIRSPGLGDTAMYLCATSRDPSYEQYFGPGTRLTVT.

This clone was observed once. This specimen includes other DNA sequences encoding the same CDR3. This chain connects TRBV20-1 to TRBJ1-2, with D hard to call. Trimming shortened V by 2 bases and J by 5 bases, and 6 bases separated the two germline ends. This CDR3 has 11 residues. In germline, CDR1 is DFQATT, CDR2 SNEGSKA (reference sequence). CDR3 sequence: CSARSLYGYTF. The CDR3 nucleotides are TGCAGTGCTAGATCATTGTATGGCTACACCTTC.

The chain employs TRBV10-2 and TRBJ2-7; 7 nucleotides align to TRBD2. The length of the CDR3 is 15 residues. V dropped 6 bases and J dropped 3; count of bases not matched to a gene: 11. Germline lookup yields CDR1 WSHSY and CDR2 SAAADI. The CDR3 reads CASRPNFREDYEQYF. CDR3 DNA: TGCGCCAGCAGACCAAATTTCCGGGAGGACTACGAGCAGTACTTC.

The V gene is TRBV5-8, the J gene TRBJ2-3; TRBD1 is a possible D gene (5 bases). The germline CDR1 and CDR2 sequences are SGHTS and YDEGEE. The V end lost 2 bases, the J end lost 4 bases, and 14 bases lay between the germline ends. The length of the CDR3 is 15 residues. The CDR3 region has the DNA TGTGCCAGCAGCTTCCGGACAAGTCTGGCAGATACGCAGTATTTT. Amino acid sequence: CASSFRTSLADTQYF.

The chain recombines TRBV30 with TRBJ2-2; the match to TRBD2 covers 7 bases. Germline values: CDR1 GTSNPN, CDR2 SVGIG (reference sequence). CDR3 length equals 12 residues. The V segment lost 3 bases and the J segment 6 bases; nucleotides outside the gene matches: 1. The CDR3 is CAWRGRAGELFF. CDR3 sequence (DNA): TGTGCCTGGAGGGGGAGGGCCGGGGAGCTGTTTTTT.

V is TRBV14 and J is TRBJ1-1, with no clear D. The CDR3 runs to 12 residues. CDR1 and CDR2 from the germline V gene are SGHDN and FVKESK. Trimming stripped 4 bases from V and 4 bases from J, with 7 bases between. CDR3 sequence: CASSLRGTEAFF. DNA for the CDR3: TGTGCCAGCAGCCTTCGAGGCACTGAAGCTTTCTTT. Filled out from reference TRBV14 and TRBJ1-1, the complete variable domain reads EAGVTQFPSHSVIEKGQTVTLRCDPISGHDNLYWYRRVMGKEIKFLLHFVKESKQDESGMPNNRFLAERTGGTYSTLKVQPAELEDSGVYFCASSLRGTEAFFGQGTRLTVV.

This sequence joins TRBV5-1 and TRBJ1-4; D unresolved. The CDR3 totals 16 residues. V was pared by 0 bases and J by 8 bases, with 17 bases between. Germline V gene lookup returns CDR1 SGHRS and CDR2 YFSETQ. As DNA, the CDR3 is TGCGCCAGCAGCTTGGGATCGTCTCTCCGAGGAGAAAAACTGTTTTTT. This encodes CASSLGSSLRGEKLFF.

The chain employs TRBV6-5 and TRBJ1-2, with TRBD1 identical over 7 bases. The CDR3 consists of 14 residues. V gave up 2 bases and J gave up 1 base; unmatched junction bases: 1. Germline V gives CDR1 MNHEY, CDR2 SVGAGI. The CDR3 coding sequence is TGTGCCAGCAGTTACCGGGACAGTAACTATGGCTACACCTTC. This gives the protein CASSYRDSNYGYTF.

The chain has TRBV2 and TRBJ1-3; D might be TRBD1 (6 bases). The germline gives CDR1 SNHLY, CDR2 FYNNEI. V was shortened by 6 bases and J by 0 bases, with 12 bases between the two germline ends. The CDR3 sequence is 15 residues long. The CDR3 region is CASRADRLSGNTIYF. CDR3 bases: TGTGCCAGCAGGGCGGACAGACTCTCTGGAAACACCATATATTTT.

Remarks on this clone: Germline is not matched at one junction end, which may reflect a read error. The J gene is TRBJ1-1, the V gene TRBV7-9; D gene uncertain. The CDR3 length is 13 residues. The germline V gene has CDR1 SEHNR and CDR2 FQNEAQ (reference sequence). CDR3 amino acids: CASSLARVTEAFF. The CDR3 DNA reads TGTGCCAGCAGCCTAGCTAGGGTCACTGAAGCTTTCTTT.

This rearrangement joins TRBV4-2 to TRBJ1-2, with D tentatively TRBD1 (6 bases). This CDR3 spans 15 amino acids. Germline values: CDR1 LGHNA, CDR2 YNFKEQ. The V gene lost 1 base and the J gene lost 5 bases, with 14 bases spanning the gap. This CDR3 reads CASSQVPGADYGYTF. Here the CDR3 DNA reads TGTGCCAGCAGCCAAGTTCCGGGGGCGGATTATGGCTACACCTTC.

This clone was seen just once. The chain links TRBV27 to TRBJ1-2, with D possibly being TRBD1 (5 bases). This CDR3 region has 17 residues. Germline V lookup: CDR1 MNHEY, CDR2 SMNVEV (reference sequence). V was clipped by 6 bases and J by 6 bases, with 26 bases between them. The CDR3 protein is CASSLNPGWGGKNGYTF. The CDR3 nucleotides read TGTGCCAGCAGCCTTAATCCGGGTTGGGGGGGGAAAAATGGCTACACCTTC.

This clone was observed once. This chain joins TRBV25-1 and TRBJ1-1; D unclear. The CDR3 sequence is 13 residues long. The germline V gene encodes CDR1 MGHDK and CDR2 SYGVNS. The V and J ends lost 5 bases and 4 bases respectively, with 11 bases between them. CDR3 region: CASSFLRGTEAFF. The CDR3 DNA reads TGTGCCAGCAGTTTCCTCCGGGGCACTGAAGCTTTCTTT.

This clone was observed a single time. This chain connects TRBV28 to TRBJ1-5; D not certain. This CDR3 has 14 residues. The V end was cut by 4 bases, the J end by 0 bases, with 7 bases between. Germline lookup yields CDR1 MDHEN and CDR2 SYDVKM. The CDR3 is CASSSGYSNQPQHF. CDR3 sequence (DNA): TGTGCCAGCAGTTCCGGATATAGCAATCAGCCCCAGCATTTT.

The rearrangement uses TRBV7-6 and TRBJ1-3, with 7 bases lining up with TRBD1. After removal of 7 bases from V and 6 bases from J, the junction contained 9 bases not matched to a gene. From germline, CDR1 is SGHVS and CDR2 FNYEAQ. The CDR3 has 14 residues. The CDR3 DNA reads TGTGCCAGCAAGGGGGCGCGAGGCCCAAACACCATATATTTT. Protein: CASKGARGPNTIYF. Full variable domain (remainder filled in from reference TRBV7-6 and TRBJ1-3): GAGVSQSPRYKVTKRGQDVALRCDPISGHVSLYWYRQALGQGPEFLTYFNYEAQQDKSGLPNDRFSAERPEGSISTLTIQRTEQRDSAMYRCASKGARGPNTIYFGEGSWLTVV.

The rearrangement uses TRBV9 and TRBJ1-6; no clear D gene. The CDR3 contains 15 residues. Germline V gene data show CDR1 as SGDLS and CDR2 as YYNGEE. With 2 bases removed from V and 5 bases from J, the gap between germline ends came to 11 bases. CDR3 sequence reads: CASSVDGLNNSPLHF. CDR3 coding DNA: TGTGCCAGCAGCGTGGACGGACTCAATAATTCACCCCTCCACTTT.

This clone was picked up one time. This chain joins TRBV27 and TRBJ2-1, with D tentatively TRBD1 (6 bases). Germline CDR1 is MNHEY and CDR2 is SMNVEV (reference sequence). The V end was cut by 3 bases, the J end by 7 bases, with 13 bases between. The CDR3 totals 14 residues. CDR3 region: CASSFRGFMNEQFF. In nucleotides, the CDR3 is TGTGCCAGCAGTTTTAGGGGGTTTATGAATGAGCAGTTCTTC.

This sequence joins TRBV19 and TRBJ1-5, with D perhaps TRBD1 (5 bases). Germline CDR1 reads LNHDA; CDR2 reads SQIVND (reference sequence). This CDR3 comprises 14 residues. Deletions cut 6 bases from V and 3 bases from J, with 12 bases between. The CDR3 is CASSSRTPNQPQHF. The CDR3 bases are TGTGCCAGTAGCTCCCGGACACCCAATCAGCCCCAGCATTTT.

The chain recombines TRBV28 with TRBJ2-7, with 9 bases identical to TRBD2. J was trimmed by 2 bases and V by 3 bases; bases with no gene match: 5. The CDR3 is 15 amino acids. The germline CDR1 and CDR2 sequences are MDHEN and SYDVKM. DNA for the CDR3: TGTGCCAGCAGTTTTTTAGCGGGGGATACCTACGAGCAGTACTTC. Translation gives CASSFLAGDTYEQYF.

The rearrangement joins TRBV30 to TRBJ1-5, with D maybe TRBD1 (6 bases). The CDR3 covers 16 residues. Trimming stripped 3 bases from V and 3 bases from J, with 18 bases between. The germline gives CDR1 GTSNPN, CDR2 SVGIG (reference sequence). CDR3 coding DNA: TGTGCCTGGAGCAGAGGGGGGGGACTTACCAATCAGCCCCAGCATTTT. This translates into CAWSRGGGLTNQPQHF.